These 5 T cell receptor beta chains were all obtained from the same sample, sequenced in a study of graft-versus-host responses after intestinal transplantation. Generated by immunoSEQ multiplex PCR, the TCRdb table keeps only in-frame clones and is missing some. The sample includes 75,000 to 100,000 clones, about nine tenths of them seen just once. These TCRs' antigens remain unknown. The sample consisted of unstimulated CD4+ T cells sorted from spleen or lymph node cells, taken before transplant. The receptor source for this set is a human donor who was the organ donor for an intestinal transplant.

The chain joins TRBV7-3 to TRBJ1-2; 10 positions agree with TRBD1. Germline V lookup: CDR1 SGHTA, CDR2 FQGTGA. V was clipped by 3 bases and J by 2 bases; unmatched bases: 3. The CDR3 loop spans 15 amino acids. The CDR3 protein is CASSLTGGQNYGYTF. The CDR3 DNA follows: TGTGCCAGCAGCTTGACAGGGGGCCAAAACTATGGCTACACCTTC.

A few counts support this clone. The gene calls are TRBV6-6 and TRBJ1-6, with 11 nucleotides matching TRBD1. The CDR3 runs 15 residues. V dropped 2 bases and J dropped 12; count of bases not matched to a gene: 6. Germline CDR1 is MNHNY and CDR2 is SVGAGI (reference sequence). CDR3 residues: CASSYRGQGGRPLHF. In DNA form, the CDR3 reads TGTGCCAGCAGTTACCGGGGACAGGGGGGGCGACCCCTCCACTTT.

The chain recombines TRBV4-1 with TRBJ1-1, with D uncertain. From germline, CDR1 is MGHRA and CDR2 YSYEKL. The CDR3 is 15 amino acids. The V and J ends lost 2 bases and 5 bases respectively, with 15 bases between them. CDR3 nucleotide sequence: TGCGCCAGCAGCCAATCCCTGGGAGTGCGGACTGAAGCTTTCTTT. This codes for CASSQSLGVRTEAFF.

This clone has just one count. The J gene is TRBJ2-1, the V gene TRBV15; possibly TRBD2 for D (6 bases). From germline, CDR1 is LNHNV and CDR2 YYDKDF (reference sequence). V was cut by 1 base and J by 3 bases, with 16 bases left in between. This CDR3 comprises 17 residues. The CDR3 region has the DNA TGTGCCACCAGCAGAGCCCTCCCCGGGGGTTACTACAATGAGCAGTTCTTC. Translated: CATSRALPGGYYNEQFF.

The gene calls are TRBV20-1 and TRBJ1-2; D gene ambiguous. Between the trimmed V and J ends, which lost 3 bases and 7 bases, there was a span of 9 bases. This CDR3 has 11 amino acids. The germline gives CDR1 DFQATT, CDR2 SNEGSKA (reference sequence). In DNA, the CDR3 is TGCAGTGCTAGTGAGGATACTGGCTACACCTTC. This codes for CSASEDTGYTF.